This TCR beta chain was retrieved from a study of blood T cells in healthy people across ages. General study findings and limits: Observed TCR beta diversity per million T cells went down as age went up. This fall followed a roughly linear course with age. Naive and antigen-experienced cells could not be conclusively compared, given unsorted PBMCs.

Comments on this clonotype: What it binds is unknown.

Trimming took 6 bases from V and 1 from J, leaving 15 bases between them. Looked up from germline, CDR1 is MNHEY and CDR2 is SMNVEV (reference sequence). The CDR3 totals 15 residues. The study recruited healthy Caucasian donors from Russia who were aged roughly 6 to 90. Combining a sample-barcoded 5' primer with a J-beta primer mix, a second PCR ran for 7 to 11 cycles. A template-switch adaptor with 12 random nucleotides tagged each cDNA molecule. TCRdb fed the 5' RACE reads into MiXCR, producing one record per CDR3 protein. The sample has hundreds of thousands of distinct CDR3 sequences, 58% seen once.

The chain couples TRBV27 to TRBJ2-5; D is perhaps TRBD2 (7 bases). This TCR was recovered from a man aged 25 to 45 in good health. Sequencing was performed on blood. The CDR3 sequence is CASSPGEGVQETQYF. CDR3 in DNA: TGTGCCAGCAGCCCCGGGGAGGGGGTCCAAGAGACCCAGTACTTC.